The entry that follows covers one TCR beta chain sequence. This clone was counted a few times. Its antigen is unknown. No base quality information exists; no much larger clone differs at one position. Taken from the germline V gene, the CDR1 and CDR2 loops are LGHNT and FRNRAP. V loses 4 bases, J loses 5 bases, and the germline ends lie 11 bases apart. Including cysteine and phenylalanine, the CDR3 has 13 amino acids. CDR3 DNA is the only sequence kept; it has 39 bases, read in frame from the first base. The cohort included about 30 patients with locally advanced or metastatic urothelial carcinoma who were treated at Memorial Sloan Kettering on a trial protocol. Peripheral blood mononuclear cells were collected from each patient pretreatment and during treatment, giving between 1 and 8 total time points per patient. The Qiagen DNeasy Blood extraction kit was used to purify genomic DNA from total PBMCs and tumor samples. PBMCs were collected pretreatment and during treatment, and were isolated and stored as previously described.

Each PCR received spiked-in synthetic TCR analog templates so that absolute template abundance could be estimated from read counts. The immunoSEQ assay used bias-controlled V and J gene primers to amplify TCRbeta CDR3 regions from genomic DNA. Sequencing of rearranged TCRbeta segments was performed at approximately 20X coverage. Concerning the study's data processing: Clustering was used to correct sequencing errors, and CDR3s were annotated against IMGT to assign V, D and J genes. Only productive TCRbeta rearrangements were used in downstream analyses, excluding out-of-frame or stop-codon sequences. Clonality was computed as one minus Shannon entropy normalized by the log of the number of unique productive sequences. Clones differing between time points or between blood and tumor were identified by Fisher's exact test with Benjamini-Hochberg correction at adjusted p below 0.01. Here the immuneACCESS table is served through TCRdb, limited to in-frame sequences with V and J called. Missing clones are a known gap in these copies; in checked studies unresolved V genes cover under half, and the rest lacks a known reason. V, J and clone size derive from that table, while D and trimming were established from the DNA sequence. This sample holds about 24,000 clones; 87% were observed only once. Approximately 2.8% of the sample belongs to the ten largest clones.

This specimen belongs to a study of PD-L1 blockade in urothelial cancer (dated by TCRdb to 2015 to 2018). Background on the whole study: Every patient began therapy at some point between 2013 and 2015 and was given atezolizumab 1,200 mg intravenously every 3 weeks. About 85% of the roughly 29 patients were identified as males with urothelial cancer of bladder origin, and a prior smoking history was reported by 18 of 29 patients. An ECOG performance status of 0 or 1 was recorded for the patients, and 0 to 3 prior chemotherapy regimens had been received by the patients. Blood samples were analyzed 3 weeks after the start of treatment (second dose) and 6 weeks after the start of treatment. Blood samples gave median yields of about 140,000 T cells and around 88,000 unique TCRs, along with a median clonality of around 0.08. Somatic, immune and clinical correlates of response to PD-L1 blockade with atezolizumab in urothelial cancer were the focus of an exploratory multi-omic analysis. Pretreatment tumor samples and matched peripheral blood, collected serially before and after atezolizumab treatment, underwent TCR sequencing. Progression-free survival longer than 6 months counted as durable clinical benefit, and TCR features were additionally tested against both progression-free and overall survival. In the same patients who had TCR sequencing, pretreatment tumors also underwent whole exome sequencing and RNA sequencing. Durable clinical benefit was achieved by nine patients but not by the remaining 20. Twenty-nine patients had pretreatment blood TCR-seq, about 24 had at least one posttreatment blood collection, and about 24 had tumor TCR-seq. Findings and caveats that apply to the study as a whole: Patients with durable benefit showed greater expansion of tumor-associated TCR clones in peripheral blood 3 weeks after starting treatment (n ≈ 22, p = 0.022). A pretreatment peripheral blood TCR clonality below the median was linked to improved progression-free and overall survival. Small sample size (n ≈ 30) and many exploratory analyses mean the results are intended to be hypothesis-generating.

The chain employs TRBV12-5 and TRBJ1-1; matching of 5 bases hints at TRBD1 as the D gene. The TCR comes from a man between 50 and 59 years old with urothelial cancer. This specimen consisted of PBMCs, obtained around atezolizumab (anti-PD-L1) treatment. At the DNA level, the sequence is TGTGCTAGTGGTTCCTGGGGGGGGACTGAAGCTTTCTTT. The encoded protein is CASGSWGGTEAFF.